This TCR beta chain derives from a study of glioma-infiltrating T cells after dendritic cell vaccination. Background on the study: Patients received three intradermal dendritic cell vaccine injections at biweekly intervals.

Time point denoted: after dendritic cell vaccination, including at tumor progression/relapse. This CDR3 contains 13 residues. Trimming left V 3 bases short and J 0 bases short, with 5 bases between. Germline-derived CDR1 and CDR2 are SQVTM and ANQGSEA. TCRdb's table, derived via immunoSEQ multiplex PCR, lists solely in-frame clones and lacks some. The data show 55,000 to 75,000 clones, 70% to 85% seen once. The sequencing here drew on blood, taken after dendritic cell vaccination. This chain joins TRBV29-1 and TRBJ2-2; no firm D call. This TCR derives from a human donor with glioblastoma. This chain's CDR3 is CSVDRANTGELFF. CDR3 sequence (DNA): TGCAGCGTTGATAGAGCGAACACCGGGGAGCTGTTTTTT.